This TCR beta chain emerged from a study of blood T cell repertoires in COVID-19. Trimming removed 0 bases at V and 1 base at J, with 7 bases between. This CDR3 spans 14 amino acids. Germline V CDR1 and CDR2: SGHRS, YFSETQ. Sequenced by immunoSEQ multiplex PCR; TCRdb stores in-frame clones only, minus some. The table shows 100,000 to 150,000 clones, with around 88% occurring only once. The chain has TRBV5-1 and TRBJ1-1; no clear D. Sequencing was carried out using PBMCs or T cells enriched from blood (not recorded which). The TCR originated in a woman aged 50 to 60 who had recovered from COVID-19. In DNA form, the CDR3 reads TGCGCCAGCAGCTTGGGTAACACGAACACTGAAGCTTTCTTT. Translation gives CASSLGNTNTEAFF.